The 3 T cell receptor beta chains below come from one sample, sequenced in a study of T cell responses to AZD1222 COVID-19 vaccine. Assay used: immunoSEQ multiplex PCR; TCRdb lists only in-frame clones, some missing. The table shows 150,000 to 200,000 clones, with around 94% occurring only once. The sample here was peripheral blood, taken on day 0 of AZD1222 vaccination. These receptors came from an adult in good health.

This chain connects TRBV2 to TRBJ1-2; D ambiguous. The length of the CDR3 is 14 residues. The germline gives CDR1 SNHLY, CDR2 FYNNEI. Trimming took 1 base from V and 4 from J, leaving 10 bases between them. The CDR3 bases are TGTGCCAGCAGTGAAGTTGCGGGAATCTATGGCTACACCTTC. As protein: CASSEVAGIYGYTF.

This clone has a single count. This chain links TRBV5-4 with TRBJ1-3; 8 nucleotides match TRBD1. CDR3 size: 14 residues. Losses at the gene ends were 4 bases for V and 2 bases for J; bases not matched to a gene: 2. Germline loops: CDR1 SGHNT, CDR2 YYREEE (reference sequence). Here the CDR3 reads CASSRQGTGNTIYF. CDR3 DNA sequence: TGTGCCAGCAGCCGACAGGGGACTGGAAACACCATATATTTT. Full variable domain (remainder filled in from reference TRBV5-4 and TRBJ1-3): ETGVTQSPTHLIKTRGQQVTLRCSSQSGHNTVSWYQQALGQGPQFIFQYYREEENGRGNFPPRFSGLQFPNYSSELNVNALELDDSALYLCASSRQGTGNTIYFGEGSWLTVV.

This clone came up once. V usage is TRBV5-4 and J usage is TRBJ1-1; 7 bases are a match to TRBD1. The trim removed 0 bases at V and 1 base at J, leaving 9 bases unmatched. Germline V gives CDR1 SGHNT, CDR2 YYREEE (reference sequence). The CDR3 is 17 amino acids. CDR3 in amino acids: CASSLARTGHGNTEAFF. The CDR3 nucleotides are TGTGCCAGCAGCTTGGCTAGGACAGGACACGGGAACACTGAAGCTTTCTTT.